A single sample gave rise to the 15 T cell receptor beta chains below, sequenced in a study of T cells in Graves' hyperthyroidism and ophthalmopathy. RNA transcripts provided the source from which TCR beta CDR3 regions were amplified. Researchers ran a first-round RT-PCR on the TCR CDR3 using the HTBI primer set. TCRdb re-called the multiplex PCR reads with MiXCR, one entry per CDR3 protein. The sample includes around 350,000 distinct CDR3 sequences, 15% to 17% of them seen just once. Sequencing used blood. The source of these receptors is a woman in her late teens or twenties with Graves' hyperthyroidism that later progressed to Graves' ophthalmopathy.

This clonotype was counted ten times or more. The chain links TRBV2 to TRBJ1-4; D remains ambiguous. Trimming shortened V by 1 base and J by 5 bases, and 14 bases separated the two germline ends. There are 16 residues in the CDR3. The germline gives CDR1 SNHLY, CDR2 FYNNEI. CDR3 DNA: TGTGCCAGCAGTGAAGATTGGGGAGGAGGGAATGAAAAACTGTTTTTT. Its protein is CASSEDWGGGNEKLFF.

As regards this clonotype: A much larger clone differs by one base, so this may be a read error. The chain carries TRBV15 and TRBJ1-2; perhaps TRBD1 as D (5 bases). CDR1 is LNHNV, CDR2 YYDKDF, per germline (reference sequence). The length of the CDR3 is 16 residues. V was clipped by 6 bases and J by 8 bases, with 25 bases between them. The CDR3 DNA reads as TGTGCCACCAGAACTATGGAGGGGCTGGGTATGAACGGCTACACCTTC. This gives the protein CATRTMEGLGMNGYTF.

This clonotype was counted at least ten times. The J gene is TRBJ2-7, the V gene TRBV10-3; 11 bases align to TRBD2. This CDR3 has 19 residues. CDR1 and CDR2 (germline): ENHRY, SYGVKD. The junction had 16 bases not matched to a gene; V was cut back by 4 bases and J by 2 bases. Here the CDR3 reads CAISGRGLAAPNWAYEQYF. The CDR3 coding sequence is TGTGCCATCAGTGGACGGGGACTAGCGGCTCCCAACTGGGCCTACGAGCAGTACTTC.

The chain employs TRBV24-1 and TRBJ1-1; D unresolved. There are 13 residues in the CDR3. V gave up 7 bases and J gave up 2 bases, with 10 bases separating them. Germline V gives CDR1 KGHDR, CDR2 SFDVKD. CDR3 in DNA: TGTGCCACCAGGGAGGAGCTAAACACTGAAGCTTTCTTT. It translates to CATREELNTEAFF.

This clonotype came up many times. The chain uses TRBV15 and TRBJ2-1; 12 positions match TRBD2. Germline assignment: CDR1 LNHNV and CDR2 YYDKDF (reference sequence). The J segment lost 6 bases and the V segment lost 3 bases, leaving 9 bases of the junction unmatched. The CDR3 sequence is 17 residues long. The CDR3 loop reads CATSSYATSGSSNEQFF. CDR3 DNA: TGTGCCACCAGCAGTTATGCGACTAGCGGGAGTAGCAATGAGCAGTTCTTC. The variable domain in full, completed from reference TRBV15 and TRBJ2-1, reads DAMVIQNPRYQVTQFGKPVTLSCSQTLNHNVMYWYQQKSSQAPKLLFHYYDKDFNNEADTPDNFQSRRPNTSFCFLDIRSPGLGDTAMYLCATSSYATSGSSNEQFFGPGTRLTVL.

This clonotype was observed many times. This sequence joins TRBV5-1 and TRBJ2-7, with TRBD2 matching 7 bases. Germline V gene sequence: CDR1 SGHRS, CDR2 YFSETQ. Trimming at V came to 0 bases and at J to 6 bases, leaving 9 bases not matched to a gene. The CDR3 length is 15 residues. CDR3 residues: CASSLGRGGRVEQYF. As DNA, the CDR3 is TGCGCCAGCAGCTTGGGACGCGGGGGTCGGGTCGAGCAGTACTTC.

This clonotype was observed many times. J is TRBJ2-6 and V is TRBV29-1, with D tentatively TRBD1 (5 bases). This CDR3 comprises 16 residues. Germline V CDR1 and CDR2: SQVTM, ANQGSEA. Trimming cost V 6 bases and J 4 bases, with 19 bases left between them. The CDR3 bases are TGCAGCGTCGTAACCGCAGGGTCTGCAGGGGCCAACGTCCTGACTTTC. Translating it yields CSVVTAGSAGANVLTF.

This sequence joins TRBV4-1 and TRBJ1-2, with no clear D. Per germline, CDR1 MGHRA and CDR2 YSYEKL. V was clipped by 4 bases and J by 3 bases, with 18 bases between them. The CDR3 runs to 16 residues. DNA for the CDR3: TGCGCCAGCAGCCGTACCCCAAGGCAGGAGGACTATGGCTACACCTTC. Protein product: CASSRTPRQEDYGYTF.

The J gene is TRBJ2-1, the V gene TRBV3-1; TRBD1 is a possible D gene (6 bases). Germline lookup yields CDR1 LGHDT and CDR2 YNNKEL (reference sequence). The germline V and J ends were trimmed by 5 bases and 3 bases, with 8 bases remaining between them. This CDR3 comprises 13 residues. The CDR3: CASSKGGYNEQFF. The CDR3 DNA sequence: TGTGCCAGCAGCAAAGGGGGCTACAATGAGCAGTTCTTC.

The chain joins TRBV7-6 to TRBJ1-6; perhaps TRBD1 as D (5 bases). Trimming took off 6 bases at V and 6 bases at J, with 15 bases between the two ends. CDR1 SGHVS and CDR2 FNYEAQ come from the germline V gene. CDR3 length equals 15 residues. The CDR3 loop is CASSFNRDFNSPLHF. The CDR3 DNA reads TGTGCCAGCAGTTTTAACCGGGACTTTAATTCACCCCTCCACTTT.

This clonotype came up many times. J is TRBJ2-7 and V is TRBV2; D is uncertain. This CDR3 has 12 amino acids. The germline CDR1 and CDR2 sequences are SNHLY and FYNNEI. The V end was cut by 3 bases, the J end by 2 bases, with 5 bases between. The CDR3 spells CASSDGPYEQYF. CDR3 nucleotides: TGTGCCAGCAGTGATGGACCCTACGAGCAGTACTTC.

The V and J genes are TRBV6-1 and TRBJ1-2; the D is unclear. Trimming took off 6 bases at V and 5 bases at J, with 28 bases between the two ends. The CDR3 length is 18 residues. The germline V gene has CDR1 MNHNS and CDR2 SASEGT. The CDR3 loop is CASSPRGGGVHVAYGYTF. The CDR3 coding sequence is TGTGCCAGCAGCCCGCGAGGAGGCGGGGTACACGTCGCTTATGGCTACACCTTC.

This clonotype was seen ten or more times. The rearrangement links TRBV27 to TRBJ2-3; 9 bases are a match to TRBD2. The CDR3 sequence is 17 residues long. Germline V gives CDR1 MNHEY, CDR2 SMNVEV (reference sequence). V shed 6 bases and J 0 bases; nucleotides not matched to a gene: 10. Written as DNA, the CDR3 is TGTGCCAGCAGACGCATTAGACTAGCGGCTAGCACAGATACGCAGTATTTT. Amino acids: CASRRIRLAASTDTQYF.

This chain connects TRBV7-6 to TRBJ2-3; 8 bases map to TRBD1. Germline assignment: CDR1 SGHVS and CDR2 FNYEAQ. V was pared by 3 bases and J by 6 bases, with 11 bases of the junction left unmatched. The CDR3 totals 16 residues. CDR3 sequence: CASSLLGQGDLDTQYF. In DNA form, the CDR3 reads TGTGCCAGCAGCTTGCTAGGACAGGGCGACTTGGATACGCAGTATTTT. Looking up the rest from reference TRBV7-6 and TRBJ2-3 gives the full variable domain: GAGVSQSPRYKVTKRGQDVALRCDPISGHVSLYWYRQALGQGPEFLTYFNYEAQQDKSGLPNDRFSAERPEGSISTLTIQRTEQRDSAMYRCASSLLGQGDLDTQYFGPGTRLTVL.

CDR3 residues: CASSVGLAGNNEQFF. CDR3 nucleotides: TGTGCCAGTAGTGTGGGACTAGCGGGGAACAATGAGCAGTTCTTC. This chain connects TRBV19 to TRBJ2-1; 13 bases map to TRBD2. Germline-derived CDR1 and CDR2 are LNHDA and SQIVND (reference sequence). V trimming: 5 bases; J trimming: 5 bases; junction bases outside the gene matches: 3. The CDR3 is made up of 15 amino acids.